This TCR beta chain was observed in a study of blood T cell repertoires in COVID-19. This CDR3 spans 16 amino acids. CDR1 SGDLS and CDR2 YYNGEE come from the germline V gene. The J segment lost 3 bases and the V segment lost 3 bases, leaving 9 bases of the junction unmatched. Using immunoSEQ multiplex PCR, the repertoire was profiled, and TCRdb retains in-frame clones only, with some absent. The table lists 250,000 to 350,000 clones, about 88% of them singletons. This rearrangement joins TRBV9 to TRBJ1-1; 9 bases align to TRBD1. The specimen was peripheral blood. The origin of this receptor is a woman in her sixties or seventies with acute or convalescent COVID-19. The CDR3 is CASSADRGGGHTEAFF. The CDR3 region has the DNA TGTGCCAGCAGCGCGGACAGGGGAGGGGGTCACACTGAAGCTTTCTTT.